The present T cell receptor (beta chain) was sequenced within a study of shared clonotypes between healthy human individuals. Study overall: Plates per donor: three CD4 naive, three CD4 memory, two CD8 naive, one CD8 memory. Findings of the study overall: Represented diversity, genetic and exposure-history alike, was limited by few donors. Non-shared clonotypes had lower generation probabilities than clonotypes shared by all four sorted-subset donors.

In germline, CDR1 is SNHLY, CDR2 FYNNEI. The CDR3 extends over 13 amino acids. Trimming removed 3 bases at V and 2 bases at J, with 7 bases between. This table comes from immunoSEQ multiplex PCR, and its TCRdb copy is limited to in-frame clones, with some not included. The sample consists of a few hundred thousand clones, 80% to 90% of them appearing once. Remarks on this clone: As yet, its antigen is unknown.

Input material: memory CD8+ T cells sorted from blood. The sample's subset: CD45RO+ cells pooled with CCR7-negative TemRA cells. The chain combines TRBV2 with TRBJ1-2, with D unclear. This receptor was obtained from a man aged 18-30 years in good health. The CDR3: CASSESGNYGYTF. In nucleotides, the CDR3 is TGTGCCAGCAGTGAGTCCGGGAACTATGGCTACACCTTC.